The 31 T cell receptor beta chains given below trace back to one sample, sequenced in a study of T cell changes during pregnancy in multiple sclerosis. Profiled with immunoSEQ multiplex PCR; TCRdb holds only in-frame clones, not every one. The top ten hold around 0.47% of the sample, which has fewer than 40,000 clones, 90% seen once. This material consisted of CD4+ T cells from peripheral blood mononuclear cells, taken in the first trimester of pregnancy. The source is a female donor in good health, enrolled as a control in a pregnancy study.

This chain uses TRBV27 with TRBJ2-2; no clear D gene. Trimming cost V 4 bases and J 0 bases, with 15 bases left between them. The CDR3 sequence is 17 residues long. Per germline, CDR1 MNHEY and CDR2 SMNVEV (reference sequence). CDR3 residues: CASSSAHAVANTGELFF. The CDR3, as DNA: TGTGCCAGCAGTTCTGCGCATGCCGTGGCGAACACCGGGGAGCTGTTTTTT.

This chain uses TRBV28 with TRBJ2-1, with 7 bases that match TRBD2. The germline CDR1 and CDR2 sequences are MDHEN and SYDVKM. V was clipped by 4 bases and J by 9 bases; unmatched bases: 21. There are 18 residues in the CDR3. The CDR3, as DNA: TGTGCCAGCAGTTCCCCACTTATTTGGGGGGGGGAAAAGGTTGAGCAGTTCTTC. Translated: CASSSPLIWGGEKVEQFF.

This clone was seen only once. DNA of the CDR3: TGTGCCAGTAGTGACCCAGGGAGGGGGGCAGGGGAGACCCAGTACTTC. Translating gives CASSDPGRGAGETQYF. The rearrangement joins TRBV19 to TRBJ2-5; D is perhaps TRBD2 (7 bases). This CDR3 region has 16 residues. CDR1 is LNHDA and CDR2 is SQIVND in the germline V gene (reference sequence). V lost 5 bases to trimming and J lost 5 bases, with 21 bases between them.

In this sample, this clone turned up once. V and J are TRBV2 and TRBJ2-1; 7 nucleotides align to TRBD2. The CDR3 sequence is 15 residues long. CDR1 is SNHLY, CDR2 FYNNEI, per germline. Trimming removed 7 bases from V and 2 bases from J; junction bases left unmatched: 8. CDR3 protein: CASTLSGGAYNEQFF. CDR3 nucleotides: TGTGCCAGCACCCTATCGGGGGGAGCCTACAATGAGCAGTTCTTC.

The CDR3 region is CASSADTRNQPQHF. The DNA of the CDR3 is TGTGCCAGCAGTGCTGACACCCGCAATCAGCCCCAGCATTTT. The chain couples TRBV6-1 to TRBJ1-5; D ambiguous. Trimming cost V 4 bases and J 2 bases, with 9 bases left between them. Per germline, CDR1 MNHNS and CDR2 SASEGT. The CDR3 runs 14 residues.

This rearrangement joins TRBV7-6 to TRBJ1-5; D is possibly TRBD1 (5 bases). The V end lost 2 bases, the J end lost 7 bases, and 18 bases lay between the germline ends. Germline V gene lookup returns CDR1 SGHVS and CDR2 FNYEAQ. The CDR3 consists of 16 residues. Here the CDR3 reads CASSLSAGPSAQPQHF. In DNA form, the CDR3 reads TGTGCCAGCAGCTTAAGCGCGGGGCCCTCGGCGCAGCCCCAGCATTTT.

This chain uses TRBV30 with TRBJ1-6; perhaps TRBD1 as D (5 bases). Germline CDR1 and CDR2: GTSNPN and SVGIG (reference sequence). The CDR3 is made up of 13 amino acids. V was shortened by 0 bases and J by 7 bases, with 7 bases between the two germline ends. The chain's CDR3 is CAWSVSGNSPLHF. The CDR3 DNA reads as TGTGCCTGGAGTGTGTCAGGGAATTCACCCCTCCACTTT.

This clone was observed once. The chain links TRBV7-6 to TRBJ2-5; TRBD1 agrees at 8 bases. V gave up 5 bases and J gave up 1 base; unmatched junction bases: 6. The CDR3 contains 15 residues. Per the germline V gene, CDR1 is SGHVS and CDR2 is FNYEAQ. The DNA for the CDR3 is TGTGCCAGCAGCAAAAACAGGGGGACCCAAGAGACCCAGTACTTC. It translates to CASSKNRGTQETQYF. The full variable domain, completed using reference TRBV7-6 and TRBJ2-5, is GAGVSQSPRYKVTKRGQDVALRCDPISGHVSLYWYRQALGQGPEFLTYFNYEAQQDKSGLPNDRFSAERPEGSISTLTIQRTEQRDSAMYRCASSKNRGTQETQYFGPGTRLLVL.

The chain is built from TRBV7-9 and TRBJ1-1; D is unclear. V was cut by 2 bases and J by 4 bases, with 8 bases left in between. CDR1 is SEHNR, CDR2 FQNEAQ, per germline (reference sequence). The CDR3 has 13 amino acids. This CDR3 is CASSLMLSTEAFF. The DNA of the CDR3 is TGTGCCAGCAGCTTAATGTTGAGCACTGAAGCTTTCTTT.

The chain is built from TRBV11-2 and TRBJ1-6; D not certain. V lost 5 bases and J 10 bases, leaving 21 bases between the germline ends. The CDR3 consists of 16 residues. The germline V gene has CDR1 SGHAT and CDR2 FQNNGV. Here the CDR3 reads CASSTRSEPWRSPLHF. The CDR3 nucleotides read TGTGCCAGCAGCACCCGATCGGAGCCTTGGAGATCACCCCTCCACTTT.

V usage is TRBV7-9 and J usage is TRBJ1-4; TRBD1 matches 8 bases. Trimming at V came to 5 bases and at J to 2 bases, leaving 7 bases not matched to a gene. The CDR3 consists of 16 residues. Germline loops: CDR1 SEHNR, CDR2 FQNEAQ (reference sequence). The CDR3 DNA reads as TGTGCCAGCAGCCCGGACAGGGTTGGTACTAATGAAAAACTGTTTTTT. Translating gives CASSPDRVGTNEKLFF. The complete variable domain, with remaining parts taken from reference TRBV7-9 and TRBJ1-4, reads DTGVSQNPRHKITKRGQNVTFRCDPISEHNRLYWYRQTLGQGPEFLTYFQNEAQLEKSRLLSDRFSAERPKGSFSTLEIQRTEQGDSAMYLCASSPDRVGTNEKLFFGSGTQLSVL.

V usage is TRBV5-4 and J usage is TRBJ1-1; D may be TRBD1 (5 bases). The germline gives CDR1 SGHNT, CDR2 YYREEE (reference sequence). The CDR3 is 15 amino acids. The V gene lost 4 bases and the J gene lost 5 bases, with 18 bases spanning the gap. This CDR3 reads CASSATTERVTEAFF. CDR3 in DNA: TGTGCCAGCAGCGCAACGACAGAGAGAGTGACTGAAGCTTTCTTT.

The rearrangement uses TRBV4-3 and TRBJ2-5; D perhaps matches TRBD2 (7 bases). This CDR3 is 16 amino acids long. V lost 0 bases and J 5 bases, leaving 16 bases between the germline ends. Germline lookup yields CDR1 LGHNA and CDR2 YSLEER. The DNA for the CDR3 is TGCGCCAGCAGCCAAGAAGTCCGGGGGGCCCGGGAGACCCAGTACTTC. The encoded protein is CASSQEVRGARETQYF.

The genes are TRBV7-2 and TRBJ2-2; TRBD1 matches 7 bases. Per the germline V gene, CDR1 is SGHTA and CDR2 is FQGNSA. Losses at the gene ends were 5 bases for V and 2 bases for J; bases not matched to a gene: 5. The CDR3 length is 15 residues. Here the CDR3 DNA reads TGTGCCAGCAGCCGGGGACAGCTTAACACCGGGGAGCTGTTTTTT. Encoded protein: CASSRGQLNTGELFF.

This rearrangement joins TRBV15 to TRBJ1-5; perhaps TRBD1 as D (5 bases). The CDR3 covers 17 residues. The germline gives CDR1 LNHNV, CDR2 YYDKDF (reference sequence). V was cut by 2 bases and J by 7 bases, with 21 bases left in between. CDR3 sequence reads: CATSRQYSLSGEQPQHF. The CDR3 nucleotides read TGTGCCACCAGCAGACAATACAGCCTATCGGGGGAACAGCCCCAGCATTTT.

The chain has TRBV7-3 and TRBJ2-2, with TRBD1 as a possible D gene (6 bases). The CDR3 runs 15 residues. Germline lookup yields CDR1 SGHTA and CDR2 FQGTGA. V lost 3 bases, J lost 1 base, and 9 bases lay in between. The CDR3 DNA follows: TGTGCCAGCAGCTTCTCGGGACAGAACACCGGGGAGCTGTTTTTT. Translation: CASSFSGQNTGELFF.

The chain links TRBV4-1 to TRBJ1-4; D ambiguous. CDR1 MGHRA and CDR2 YSYEKL come from the germline V gene. V lost 0 bases, J lost 3 bases, and 11 bases lay in between. CDR3 size: 16 residues. As DNA, the CDR3 is TGCGCCAGCAGCCAAGATACCGGAGTGCCTAATGAAAAACTGTTTTTT. Amino acids: CASSQDTGVPNEKLFF.

The rearrangement joins TRBV7-6 to TRBJ1-1; TRBD1 aligns across 7 bases. V was pared by 5 bases and J by 7 bases, with 13 bases of the junction left unmatched. This CDR3 has 15 residues. Germline values: CDR1 SGHVS, CDR2 FNYEAQ. The CDR3 sequence: CASSAGQGESGEAFF. DNA of the CDR3: TGTGCCAGCAGCGCCGGTCAGGGGGAGAGCGGTGAAGCTTTCTTT.

The rearrangement links TRBV6-5 to TRBJ2-7, with D perhaps matching TRBD1 (6 bases). Germline V gives CDR1 MNHEY, CDR2 SVGAGI. This CDR3 contains 13 residues. Trimming stripped 6 bases from V and 5 bases from J, with 14 bases between. The CDR3 DNA reads TGTGCCAGCAGCCAAACGACAGGTAACGAGCAGTACTTC. Translated: CASSQTTGNEQYF.

The V call is TRBV7-9, the J call TRBJ2-7; tentatively, D is TRBD2 (5 bases). The CDR3 sequence is 15 residues long. Deletions cut 4 bases from V and 0 bases from J, with 13 bases between. Per the germline V gene, CDR1 is SEHNR and CDR2 is FQNEAQ (reference sequence). This CDR3 reads CASSYSSGVSYEQYF. The CDR3 coding sequence is TGTGCCAGCAGCTACTCTTCCGGGGTCTCCTACGAGCAGTACTTC.

Concerning this clone: Different DNA sequences within this sample yield the same CDR3. V gene TRBV9 combines with J gene TRBJ1-3, with D uncertain. Per germline, CDR1 SGDLS and CDR2 YYNGEE. Between the trimmed V and J ends, which lost 0 bases and 2 bases, there was a span of 6 bases. This CDR3 spans 14 amino acids. The CDR3 region is CASSVGTTGNTIYF. The CDR3, as DNA: TGTGCCAGCAGCGTAGGAACAACTGGAAACACCATATATTTT.

The rearrangement joins TRBV9 to TRBJ2-2; 7 bases map to TRBD2. The CDR3 is made up of 17 amino acids. The V gene end was trimmed by 3 bases and the J gene end by 2 bases; junction bases not matched to a gene: 10. Germline V gene sequence: CDR1 SGDLS, CDR2 YYNGEE. The CDR3 sequence: CASSAFGASGNTGELFF. CDR3 DNA: TGTGCCAGCAGCGCCTTTGGGGCTAGCGGAAACACCGGGGAGCTGTTTTTT.

The rearrangement joins TRBV27 to TRBJ2-1; D remains unclear. CDR1 and CDR2 (germline): MNHEY, SMNVEV (reference sequence). The CDR3 runs 16 residues. The ends were cut back, 0 bases at V and 1 base at J, with 10 bases in the middle. Written as DNA, the CDR3 is TGTGCCAGCAGTTTATCGCCCACTGTTTCCTACAATGAGCAGTTCTTC. Its translation: CASSLSPTVSYNEQFF.

The chain recombines TRBV7-7 with TRBJ2-5, with 7 bases identical to TRBD2. Germline V CDR1 and CDR2: SSHAT, FNYEAQ (reference sequence). The CDR3 runs to 11 residues. The CDR3 DNA reads TGTGCGGCGGGGGTAGGGGAGACCCAGTACTTC. This translates into CAAGVGETQYF.

This chain joins TRBV6-1 and TRBJ1-5; 7 positions match TRBD1. Per germline, CDR1 MNHNS and CDR2 SASEGT. The CDR3 is made up of 15 amino acids. Trimming took 4 bases from V and 6 from J; bases not matched to a gene: 9. CDR3 sequence: CASSASTGLSQPQHF. The CDR3 DNA sequence: TGTGCCAGCAGTGCCTCGACAGGGTTGAGTCAGCCCCAGCATTTT.

The V gene is TRBV7-2, the J gene TRBJ2-5; TRBD1 matches 7 bases. Losses at the gene ends were 2 bases for V and 5 bases for J; bases not matched to a gene: 2. Germline CDR1 is SGHTA and CDR2 is FQGNSA. CDR3 length: 13 residues. The CDR3 spells CASSLRGQETQYF. The CDR3 region has the DNA TGTGCCAGCAGCTTAAGGGGGCAGGAGACCCAGTACTTC.

The V gene is TRBV6-1, the J gene TRBJ2-5; D perhaps matches TRBD2 (6 bases). There are 14 residues in the CDR3. Per germline, CDR1 MNHNS and CDR2 SASEGT. Trimming shortened V by 6 bases and J by 5 bases, and 16 bases separated the two germline ends. CDR3 region: CASRPPGTLETQYF. DNA for the CDR3: TGTGCCAGCAGACCCCCCGGGACTCTGGAGACCCAGTACTTC.

This chain uses TRBV7-9 with TRBJ2-1; D not certain. The CDR3 has 15 amino acids. V was clipped by 2 bases and J by 8 bases, with 16 bases between them. Germline-derived CDR1 and CDR2 are SEHNR and FQNEAQ (reference sequence). The CDR3 protein is CASSLTTRVWDEQFF. The CDR3 nucleotides are TGTGCCAGCAGCTTAACCACCCGGGTCTGGGATGAGCAGTTCTTC.

The rearrangement joins TRBV7-6 to TRBJ1-6, with D perhaps TRBD1 (6 bases). V lost 5 bases, J lost 5 bases, and 22 bases lay in between. Germline CDR1 is SGHVS and CDR2 is FNYEAQ. The CDR3 contains 18 residues. The CDR3 spells CASSLILQGKGNNSPLHF. CDR3 nucleotides: TGTGCCAGCAGCCTAATCCTACAGGGAAAGGGTAATAATTCACCCCTCCACTTT. Supplemented by reference TRBV7-6 and TRBJ1-6, the full variable domain reads GAGVSQSPRYKVTKRGQDVALRCDPISGHVSLYWYRQALGQGPEFLTYFNYEAQQDKSGLPNDRFSAERPEGSISTLTIQRTEQRDSAMYRCASSLILQGKGNNSPLHFGNGTRLTVT.

This chain connects TRBV7-2 to TRBJ2-1; 9 bases line up with TRBD2. In germline, CDR1 is SGHTA, CDR2 FQGNSA. V dropped 3 bases and J dropped 5; count of bases not matched to a gene: 5. This CDR3 has 15 amino acids. The CDR3 bases are TGTGCCAGCAGCTTTTTAGCGGGGGTTAACAATGAGCAGTTCTTC. Translating it yields CASSFLAGVNNEQFF.

DNA of the CDR3: TGTGCCACCAGCACGGGGACAGGTGGGAATTCACCCCTCCACTTT. Residues: CATSTGTGGNSPLHF. The genes are TRBV15 and TRBJ1-6; TRBD1 matches at 8 bases. V lost 4 bases, J lost 7 bases, and 6 bases stayed unmatched. This CDR3 region has 15 residues. Germline V gene sequence: CDR1 LNHNV, CDR2 YYDKDF (reference sequence).